This TCR beta chain was recorded in a study of T-cell memory formation after mild COVID-19. The wider study: Each donor largely had its own TCR clusters.

V was trimmed by 3 bases and J by 3 bases, leaving 8 bases between them. The germline V gene encodes CDR1 SQVTM and CDR2 ANQGSEA. The CDR3 totals 12 residues. In this sample, this clonotype turned up a few times. No antigen is known for it. One entry per CDR3 protein, called by TCRdb with MiXCR from the 5' RACE reads. The sample records over 300,000 distinct CDR3 sequences, around 20% being singletons. The study's findings and limits: Contracting CD4+ clones sat mainly in CM and EM; CD8+ in EMRA. The study found balanced CD4/CD8 in clones contracting day 15 to 85 and a CD4+ lean in later expanders.

The chain has TRBV29-1 and TRBJ1-1; no reliable D call. Sample: PBMCs or a T cell subset sorted from them (not recorded which). This TCR came from a young man who had mild COVID-19 (a few samples of this study predate the infection). Cell type and time point are not known. The CDR3 DNA is TGCAGCGTTGATCCAGCCTACACTGAAGCTTTCTTT. Translated, it gives CSVDPAYTEAFF.